The present T cell receptor (beta chain) was sequenced within a study of blood T cell repertoires in COVID-19. Study summary: Acute and convalescent COVID-19 samples came from the United States, Italy and Spain. In each case, the material was cDNA or gDNA derived from T cells, B-cell-depleted T cells, or PBMCs.

With V trimmed by 5 bases and J by 0 bases, 6 bases remained unmatched. Germline lookup yields CDR1 SGHTA and CDR2 FQGTGA. The CDR3 has 15 amino acids. How the authors handled the data: Cell counts per sample came from amplifying reference gene primers. Generated by immunoSEQ multiplex PCR, the TCRdb table keeps only in-frame clones and is missing some. The D gene and trimming were derived from the DNA, and the V and J assignments and clone size from that table. This sample carries about 210,000 clones, around 92% of them seen once, and the ten largest clones take around 1.2%. The specimen was peripheral blood. V is TRBV7-3 and J is TRBJ1-2; 7 bases line up with TRBD1. This sequence was found in a man aged 25 to 40 with acute or convalescent COVID-19. The CDR3 DNA reads TGTGCCAGCAGCCCCGGCGGGACAGCTAACTATGGCTACACCTTC. Translation gives CASSPGGTANYGYTF.